The 22 T cell receptor beta chains below all came from one sample that was sequenced in a study of technical replicates of blood from several donors. Sequencing was performed with immunoSEQ multiplex PCR; in TCRdb, only in-frame clones are kept and a portion is missing. In the table there are about 94,000 clones, under 97% of which are singletons. The source material was T cells isolated from PBMCs. The receptors were gathered from a human donor in good health.

This clone is a singleton in its sample. The chain joins TRBV5-3 to TRBJ1-4, with 11 bases identical to TRBD1. TRBV5-3 is an ORF, with its function uncertain. This CDR3 region has 15 residues. The junction had 8 bases not matched to a gene; V was cut back by 9 bases and J by 4 bases. CDR3 bases: TGTGCCAACACGGACAGGGGGCCCCATAATGAAAAACTGTTTTTT. This sequence encodes CANTDRGPHNEKLFF.

This chain uses TRBV4-2 with TRBJ2-5, with D perhaps matching TRBD2 (5 bases). CDR1 is LGHNA and CDR2 is YNFKEQ in the germline V gene. The CDR3 covers 17 residues. The germline V and J ends were trimmed by 2 bases and 1 base, with 17 bases remaining between them. CDR3 residues: CASSQNPTLALQETQYF. Written as DNA, the CDR3 is TGTGCCAGCAGCCAAAATCCCACCCTAGCCCTCCAAGAGACCCAGTACTTC.

The V and J genes are TRBV18 and TRBJ2-5; D uncertain. The ends were cut back, 4 bases at V and 4 bases at J, with 16 bases in the middle. The CDR3 has 15 amino acids. The germline V gene has CDR1 KGHSH and CDR2 LQKENI. The CDR3 bases are TGTGCCAGCTCACGACCCTCTACCACGGGAGAGACCCAGTACTTC. Translating gives CASSRPSTTGETQYF.

The chain employs TRBV7-9 and TRBJ2-7; D remains ambiguous. The CDR3 contains 13 residues. Germline assignment: CDR1 SEHNR and CDR2 FQNEAQ (reference sequence). V was cut by 4 bases and J by 0 bases, with 7 bases left in between. This CDR3 reads CASSSPSSYEQYF. The CDR3 region has the DNA TGTGCCAGCAGCTCCCCGAGCTCCTACGAGCAGTACTTC.

The CDR3 spells CASSLGDRGPHYGYTF. The CDR3 DNA is TGTGCCAGCAGCTTAGGGGACAGGGGGCCTCATTATGGCTACACCTTC. The chain links TRBV7-9 to TRBJ1-2, with 12 bases identical to TRBD1. Germline V gives CDR1 SEHNR, CDR2 FQNEAQ (reference sequence). This CDR3 is 16 amino acids long. With 1 base clipped from V and 5 bases from J, the junction kept 5 bases outside the gene matches.

The chain recombines TRBV19 with TRBJ2-2; weak D call: TRBD2 (6 bases). With 8 bases removed from V and 0 bases from J, the gap between germline ends came to 19 bases. The CDR3 length is 17 residues. Germline-derived CDR1 and CDR2 are LNHDA and SQIVND (reference sequence). CDR3 coding DNA: TGTGCCAGTGACGGGCGGGCGGGATCTGCGAACACCGGGGAGCTGTTTTTT. Amino acids: CASDGRAGSANTGELFF.

The chain uses TRBV6-6 and TRBJ2-2; D ambiguous. The germline V gene has CDR1 MNHNY and CDR2 SVGAGI (reference sequence). The CDR3 has 15 residues. V lost 0 bases, J lost 6 bases, and 11 bases lay in between. The CDR3 sequence is CASSYSGPSAGELFF. CDR3 in DNA: TGTGCCAGCAGTTACTCGGGCCCGTCCGCCGGGGAGCTGTTTTTT.

The rearrangement links TRBV7-6 to TRBJ1-1, with 8 positions matching TRBD1. The CDR3 spans 18 residues. V lost 1 base, J lost 1 base, and 11 bases stayed unmatched. Per the germline V gene, CDR1 is SGHVS and CDR2 is FNYEAQ. CDR3 amino acids: CASSLVIGTGRENTEAFF. CDR3 sequence (DNA): TGTGCCAGCAGCTTAGTTATCGGGACAGGCAGGGAGAACACTGAAGCTTTCTTT.

CDR3 protein: CASSSAASSYEQYF. In DNA, the CDR3 is TGTGCCAGCAGTTCCGCGGCTTCCTCCTACGAGCAGTACTTC. The chain recombines TRBV6-6 with TRBJ2-7; D gene ambiguous. Germline V gene data show CDR1 as MNHNY and CDR2 as SVGAGI (reference sequence). Trimming took 4 bases from V and 0 from J, leaving 10 bases between them. The CDR3 extends over 14 amino acids.

The chain has TRBV10-3 and TRBJ2-1; a weak D match, TRBD2 (6 bases). In germline, CDR1 is ENHRY, CDR2 SYGVKD. Trimming took 0 bases from V and 0 from J, leaving 6 bases between them. This CDR3 has 15 amino acids. The CDR3 nucleotides are TGTGCCATCAGTGAGTCCGGGGGCTCCTACAATGAGCAGTTCTTC. Translating it yields CAISESGGSYNEQFF.

The chain joins TRBV5-1 to TRBJ2-1; possibly TRBD2 for D (6 bases). Trimming took off 5 bases at V and 0 bases at J, with 12 bases between the two ends. CDR1 and CDR2 from the germline V gene are SGHRS and YFSETQ. This CDR3 spans 15 amino acids. In nucleotides, the CDR3 is TGCGCCAGCAGACTCGGGGGTGGCTCCTACAATGAGCAGTTCTTC. Its protein is CASRLGGGSYNEQFF. The variable domain in full, completed from reference TRBV5-1 and TRBJ2-1, reads KAGVTQTPRYLIKTRGQQVTLSCSPISGHRSVSWYQQTPGQGLQFLFEYFSETQRNKGNFPGRFSGRQFSNSRSEMNVSTLELGDSALYLCASRLGGGSYNEQFFGPGTRLTVL.

This sequence joins TRBV6-5 and TRBJ2-1; 11 bases align to TRBD2. Germline lookup yields CDR1 MNHEY and CDR2 SVGAGI. Unmatched junction bases numbered 10, after V lost 6 bases and J lost 9 bases. The CDR3 length is 15 residues. CDR3 in DNA: TGTGCCAGCAGACCCCAACTAGCGGGAGAAGCTGAGCAGTTCTTC. Translating it yields CASRPQLAGEAEQFF.

This clone was recorded only once. The V call is TRBV6-6, the J call TRBJ1-2; D is ambiguous. Looked up from germline, CDR1 is MNHNY and CDR2 is SVGAGI (reference sequence). The CDR3 sequence is 15 residues long. V lost 2 bases, J lost 5 bases, and 15 bases lay in between. In DNA, the CDR3 is TGTGCCAGCAGTTACGTGGCGGGCGCGTCGTATGGCTACACCTTC. Its translation is CASSYVAGASYGYTF.

The chain has TRBV5-4 and TRBJ2-4; possibly TRBD2 for D (5 bases). V shed 4 bases and J shed 3 bases, with 14 bases lying between them. The CDR3 runs 15 residues. Per germline, CDR1 SGHNT and CDR2 YYREEE (reference sequence). The CDR3 DNA reads as TGTGCCAGCAGCCTTAGCGTGTATGGCAAAAACATTCAGTACTTC. Translated: CASSLSVYGKNIQYF. The full variable domain, in which reference TRBV5-4 and TRBJ2-4 provide the parts outside the CDR3, is ETGVTQSPTHLIKTRGQQVTLRCSSQSGHNTVSWYQQALGQGPQFIFQYYREEENGRGNFPPRFSGLQFPNYSSELNVNALELDDSALYLCASSLSVYGKNIQYFGAGTRLSVL.

The J gene is TRBJ1-3, the V gene TRBV12-2. TRBV12-2 has pseudogene status. The CDR3 runs 16 residues. The CDR3 DNA sequence: TGTGCAAGTCGCTTAGCGTATGAAGGAGTTAAGAACACCATATATTTT. It specifies CASRLAYEGVKNTIYF.

The rearrangement links TRBV28 to TRBJ1-6, with no clear D. V was cut by 1 base and J by 11 bases, with 6 bases left in between. Germline loops: CDR1 MDHEN, CDR2 SYDVKM. The CDR3 covers 12 residues. CDR3 amino acids: CASSLYIPPLHF. The CDR3, as DNA: TGTGCCAGCAGTTTATACATTCCACCCCTCCACTTT. Full variable domain (missing parts from reference TRBV28 and TRBJ1-6): DVKVTQSSRYLVKRTGEKVFLECVQDMDHENMFWYRQDPGLGLRLIYFSYDVKMKEKGDIPEGYSVSREKKERFSLILESASTNQTSMYLCASSLYIPPLHFGNGTRLTVT.

This clone was seen only a few times. The same CDR3 also results from other DNA sequences found in this sample. The chain employs TRBV2 and TRBJ1-1; 10 nucleotides line up with TRBD1. The CDR3 covers 13 residues. Germline CDR1 SNHLY, CDR2 FYNNEI. The J segment lost 4 bases and the V segment lost 4 bases, leaving 0 bases of the junction unmatched. The CDR3 DNA reads as TGTGCCAGCAGTGGGGACAGGGGCACTGAAGCTTTCTTT. Its translation is CASSGDRGTEAFF.

The chain recombines TRBV18 with TRBJ2-7, with D unclear. Trimming removed 2 bases from V and 5 bases from J, with 13 bases in between. The germline V gene encodes CDR1 KGHSH and CDR2 LQKENI. The CDR3 totals 14 residues. The CDR3 DNA reads as TGTGCCAGCTCACCAATACGGGTTTCGGACGAGCAGTACTTC. This encodes CASSPIRVSDEQYF.

Concerning this clone itself: The CDR3 ends on some other residue instead of the conserved phenylalanine or tryptophan, so this is likely a read error. Because the CDR3's place on the DNA is in doubt, the DNA is left out and the CDR3 is given as listed by TCRdb. The gene calls are TRBV10-2 and TRBJ1-1. Per the germline V gene, CDR1 is WSHSY and CDR2 is SAAADI. Both ends counted, the CDR3 spans 10 residues. The CDR3 protein is CASSFYSLPL.

The gene calls are TRBV11-2 and TRBJ2-7; 7 bases match TRBD2. Losses at the gene ends were 1 base for V and 6 bases for J; bases not matched to a gene: 0. Germline values: CDR1 SGHAT, CDR2 FQNNGV. This CDR3 is built from 12 residues. Written as DNA, the CDR3 is TGTGCCAGCAGCTTAGCTAGCGGCGAGCAGTACTTC. Its protein is CASSLASGEQYF.

The CDR3 region has the DNA TGCGCCAGCAGCTTGAGAGGGAGCGGAACGAGGCAAGAGACCCAGTACTTC. Protein sequence: CASSLRGSGTRQETQYF. The rearrangement uses TRBV5-1 and TRBJ2-5; D is perhaps TRBD2 (5 bases). The V gene lost 1 base and the J gene lost 2 bases, with 18 bases spanning the gap. This CDR3 has 17 residues. Germline V lookup: CDR1 SGHRS, CDR2 YFSETQ.

The V call is TRBV9, the J call TRBJ2-1; 9 positions match TRBD2. The ends lost 2 bases at V and 16 bases at J; junction bases unmatched: 7. There are 12 residues in the CDR3. Germline V CDR1 and CDR2: SGDLS, YYNGEE. CDR3 residues: CASSVVPGLAFF. CDR3 coding DNA: TGTGCCAGCAGCGTTGTCCCGGGACTAGCATTCTTC.